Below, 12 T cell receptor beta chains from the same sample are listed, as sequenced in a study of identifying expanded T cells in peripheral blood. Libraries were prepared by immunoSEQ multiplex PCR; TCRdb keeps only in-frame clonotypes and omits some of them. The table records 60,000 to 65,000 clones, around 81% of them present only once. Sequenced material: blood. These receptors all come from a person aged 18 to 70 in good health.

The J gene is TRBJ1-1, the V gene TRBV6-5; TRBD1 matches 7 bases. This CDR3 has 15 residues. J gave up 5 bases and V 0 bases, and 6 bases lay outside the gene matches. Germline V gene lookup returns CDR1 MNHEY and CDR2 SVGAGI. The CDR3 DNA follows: TGTGCCAGCAGTTACTCTAGACAGGGATTGACTGAAGCTTTCTTT. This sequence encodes CASSYSRQGLTEAFF.

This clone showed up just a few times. The chain's CDR3 is CASSLIQGANEQYF. CDR3 DNA: TGTGCCAGCAGCTTAATACAGGGGGCAAACGAGCAGTACTTC. The rearrangement links TRBV7-2 to TRBJ2-7; 9 positions match TRBD1. Germline loops: CDR1 SGHTA, CDR2 FQGNSA. The V gene end was trimmed by 2 bases and the J gene end by 5 bases; junction bases not matched to a gene: 4. The CDR3 has 14 amino acids.

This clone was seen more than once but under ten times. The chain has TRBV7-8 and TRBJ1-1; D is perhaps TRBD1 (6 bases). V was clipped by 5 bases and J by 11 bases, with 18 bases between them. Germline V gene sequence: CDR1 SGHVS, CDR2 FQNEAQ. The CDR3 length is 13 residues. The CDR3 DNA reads TGTGCCAGCAGCATGGACAGTCCGCTCGGGGCTTTCTTT. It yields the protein CASSMDSPLGAFF.

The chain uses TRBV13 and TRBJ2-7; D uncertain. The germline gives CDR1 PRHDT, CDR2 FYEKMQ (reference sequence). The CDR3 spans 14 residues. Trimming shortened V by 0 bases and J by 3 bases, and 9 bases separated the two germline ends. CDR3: CASSLGGIVYEQYF. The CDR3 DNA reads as TGTGCCAGCAGCTTAGGGGGGATCGTCTACGAGCAGTACTTC. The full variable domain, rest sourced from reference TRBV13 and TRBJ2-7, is AAGVIQSPRHLIKEKRETATLKCYPIPRHDTVYWYQQGPGQDPQFLISFYEKMQSDKGSIPDRFSAQQFSDYHSELNMSSLELGDSALYFCASSLGGIVYEQYFGPGTRLTVT.

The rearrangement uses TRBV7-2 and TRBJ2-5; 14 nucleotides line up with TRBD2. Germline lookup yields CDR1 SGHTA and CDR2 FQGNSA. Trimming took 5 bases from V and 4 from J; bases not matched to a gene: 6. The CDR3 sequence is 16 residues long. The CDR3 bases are TGTGCCAGCAGCCCCACCGGGACTAGCGGGAGAGAGACCCAGTACTTC. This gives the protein CASSPTGTSGRETQYF.

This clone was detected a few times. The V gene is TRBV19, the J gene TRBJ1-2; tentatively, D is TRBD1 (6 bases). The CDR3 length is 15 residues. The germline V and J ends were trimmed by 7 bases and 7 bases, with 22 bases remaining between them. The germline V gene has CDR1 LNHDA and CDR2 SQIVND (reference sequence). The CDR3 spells CASTRPGARGSGYTF. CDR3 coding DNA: TGTGCCAGTACCAGGCCGGGGGCTCGGGGGTCTGGCTACACCTTC.

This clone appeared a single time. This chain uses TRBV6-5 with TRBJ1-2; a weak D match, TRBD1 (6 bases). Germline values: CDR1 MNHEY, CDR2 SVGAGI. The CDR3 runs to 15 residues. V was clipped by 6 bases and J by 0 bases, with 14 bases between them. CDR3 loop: CASRGTGKTNYGYTF. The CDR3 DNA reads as TGTGCCAGCAGGGGAACAGGGAAAACTAACTATGGCTACACCTTC.

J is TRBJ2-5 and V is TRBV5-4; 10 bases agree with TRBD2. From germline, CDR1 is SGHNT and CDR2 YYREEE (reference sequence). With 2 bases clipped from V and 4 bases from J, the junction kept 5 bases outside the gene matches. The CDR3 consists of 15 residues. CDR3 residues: CASSFSGGRGETQYF. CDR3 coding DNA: TGTGCCAGCAGCTTTAGCGGGGGGCGAGGAGAGACCCAGTACTTC.

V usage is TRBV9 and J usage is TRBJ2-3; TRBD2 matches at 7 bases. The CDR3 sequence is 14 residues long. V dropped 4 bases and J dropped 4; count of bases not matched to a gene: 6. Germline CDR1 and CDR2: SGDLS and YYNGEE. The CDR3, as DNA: TGTGCCAGCAGCCCCCAGCGGGGTTCAGATACGCAGTATTTT. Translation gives CASSPQRGSDTQYF.

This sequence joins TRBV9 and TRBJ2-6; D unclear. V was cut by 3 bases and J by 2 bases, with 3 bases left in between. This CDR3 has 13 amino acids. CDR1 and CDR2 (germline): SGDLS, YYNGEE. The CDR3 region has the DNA TGTGCCAGCAGCGCGACTGGGGCCAACGTCCTGACTTTC. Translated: CASSATGANVLTF.

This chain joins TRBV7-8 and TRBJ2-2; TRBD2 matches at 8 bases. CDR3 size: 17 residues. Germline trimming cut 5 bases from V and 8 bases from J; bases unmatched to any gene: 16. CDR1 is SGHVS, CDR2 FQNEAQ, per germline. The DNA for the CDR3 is TGTGCCAGCAGCCCAGGACCGGCGGGAGGAAGGCATGGGGAGCTGTTTTTT. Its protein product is CASSPGPAGGRHGELFF. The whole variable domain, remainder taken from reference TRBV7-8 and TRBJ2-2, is GAGVSQSPRYKVAKRGQDVALRCDPISGHVSLFWYQQALGQGPEFLTYFQNEAQLDKSGLPSDRFFAERPEGSVSTLKIQRTQQEDSAVYLCASSPGPAGGRHGELFFGEGSRLTVL.

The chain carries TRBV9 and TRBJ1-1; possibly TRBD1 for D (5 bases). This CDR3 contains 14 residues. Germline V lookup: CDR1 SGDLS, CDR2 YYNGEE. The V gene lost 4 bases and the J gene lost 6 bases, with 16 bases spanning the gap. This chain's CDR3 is CASSSRREKAEAFF. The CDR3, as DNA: TGTGCCAGCAGCTCACGCAGGGAAAAAGCTGAAGCTTTCTTT.